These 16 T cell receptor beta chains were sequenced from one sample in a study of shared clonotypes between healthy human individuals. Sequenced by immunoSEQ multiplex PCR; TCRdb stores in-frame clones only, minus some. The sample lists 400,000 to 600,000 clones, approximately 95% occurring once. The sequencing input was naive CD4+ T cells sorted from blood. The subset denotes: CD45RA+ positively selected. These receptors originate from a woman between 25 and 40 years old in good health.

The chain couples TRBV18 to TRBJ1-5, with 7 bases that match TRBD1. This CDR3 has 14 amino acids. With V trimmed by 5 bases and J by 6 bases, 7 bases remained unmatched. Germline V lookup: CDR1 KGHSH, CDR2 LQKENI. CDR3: CASSDTGEGQPQHF. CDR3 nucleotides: TGTGCCAGCTCAGATACAGGGGAGGGTCAGCCCCAGCATTTT.

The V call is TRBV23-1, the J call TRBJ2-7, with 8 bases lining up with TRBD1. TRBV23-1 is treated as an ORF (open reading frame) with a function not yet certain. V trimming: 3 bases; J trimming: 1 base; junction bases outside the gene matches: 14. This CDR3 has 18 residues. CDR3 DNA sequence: TGCGCCAGCAGTCAGTTTTCCCCCAGGGGGCTTCTTTCCTACGAGCAGTACTTC. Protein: CASSQFSPRGLLSYEQYF.

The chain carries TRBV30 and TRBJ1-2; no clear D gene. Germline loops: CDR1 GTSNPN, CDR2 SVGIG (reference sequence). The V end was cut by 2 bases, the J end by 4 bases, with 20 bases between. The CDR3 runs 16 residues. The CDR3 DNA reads TGTGCCTGGAGTCAAAGGACGTCTTACCGGGGCTATGGCTACACCTTC. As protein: CAWSQRTSYRGYGYTF.

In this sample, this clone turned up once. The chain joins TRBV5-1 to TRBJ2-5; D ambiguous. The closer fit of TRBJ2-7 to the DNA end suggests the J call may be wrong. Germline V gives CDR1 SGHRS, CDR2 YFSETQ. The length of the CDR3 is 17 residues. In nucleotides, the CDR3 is TGCGCCAGCAGCGGGCATAATAGGGCCTCCTATTCCTACGAGCAGTACTTC. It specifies CASSGHNRASYSYEQYF.

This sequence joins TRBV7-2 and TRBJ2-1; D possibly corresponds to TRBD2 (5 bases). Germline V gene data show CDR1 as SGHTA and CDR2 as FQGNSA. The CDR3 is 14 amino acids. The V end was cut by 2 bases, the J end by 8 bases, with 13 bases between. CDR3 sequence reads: CASSLTRVGDEQFF. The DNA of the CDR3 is TGTGCCAGCAGCTTAACTAGGGTAGGAGATGAGCAGTTCTTC.

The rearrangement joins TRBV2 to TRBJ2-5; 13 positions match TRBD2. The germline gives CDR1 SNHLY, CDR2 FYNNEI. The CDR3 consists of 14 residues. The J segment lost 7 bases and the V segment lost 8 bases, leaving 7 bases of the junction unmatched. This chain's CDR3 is CASPGLAGVGTQYF. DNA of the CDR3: TGTGCCAGCCCCGGACTAGCGGGAGTTGGGACCCAGTACTTC.

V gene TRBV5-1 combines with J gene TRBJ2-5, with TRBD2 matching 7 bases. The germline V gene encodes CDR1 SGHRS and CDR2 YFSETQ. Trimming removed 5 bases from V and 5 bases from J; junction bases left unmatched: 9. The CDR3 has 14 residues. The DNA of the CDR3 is TGCGCCAGCAGGCGGGGGAGTGGCCCGGAGACCCAGTACTTC. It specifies CASRRGSGPETQYF. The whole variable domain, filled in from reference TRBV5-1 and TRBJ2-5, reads KAGVTQTPRYLIKTRGQQVTLSCSPISGHRSVSWYQQTPGQGLQFLFEYFSETQRNKGNFPGRFSGRQFSNSRSEMNVSTLELGDSALYLCASRRGSGPETQYFGPGTRLLVL.

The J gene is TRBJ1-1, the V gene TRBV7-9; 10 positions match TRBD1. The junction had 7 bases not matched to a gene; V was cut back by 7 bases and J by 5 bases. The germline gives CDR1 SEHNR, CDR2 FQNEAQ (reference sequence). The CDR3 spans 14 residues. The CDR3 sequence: CASILRDRGTEAFF. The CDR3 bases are TGTGCCAGCATACTACGGGACAGGGGAACTGAAGCTTTCTTT.

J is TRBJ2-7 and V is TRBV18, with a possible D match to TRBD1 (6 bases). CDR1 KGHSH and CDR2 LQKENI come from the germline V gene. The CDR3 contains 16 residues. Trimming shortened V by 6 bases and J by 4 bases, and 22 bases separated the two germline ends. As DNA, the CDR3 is TGTGCCAGCTCCATCCTACCCGGGACAAAGCTTTACGAGCAGTACTTC. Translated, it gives CASSILPGTKLYEQYF.

CDR3 sequence reads: CASSTSGNYGYTF. CDR3 DNA: TGTGCCAGCAGCACATCCGGAAACTATGGCTACACCTTC. The rearrangement joins TRBV7-9 to TRBJ1-2, with unresolved D. The V gene's germline CDR1 is SEHNR and CDR2 FQNEAQ (reference sequence). Trimming stripped 5 bases from V and 2 bases from J, with 9 bases between. CDR3 length: 13 residues.

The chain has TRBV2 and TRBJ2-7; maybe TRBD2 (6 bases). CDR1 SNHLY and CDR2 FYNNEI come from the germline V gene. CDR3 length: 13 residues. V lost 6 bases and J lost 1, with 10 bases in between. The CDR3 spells CASSRDFSYEQYF. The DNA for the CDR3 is TGTGCCAGCAGCCGGGACTTTTCCTACGAGCAGTACTTC.

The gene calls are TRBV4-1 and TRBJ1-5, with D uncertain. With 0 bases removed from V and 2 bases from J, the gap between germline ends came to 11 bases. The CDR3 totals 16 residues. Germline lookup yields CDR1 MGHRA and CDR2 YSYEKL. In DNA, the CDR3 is TGCGCCAGCAGCCAAGAAGGGCCGGGCGGCAATCAGCCCCAGCATTTT. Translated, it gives CASSQEGPGGNQPQHF.

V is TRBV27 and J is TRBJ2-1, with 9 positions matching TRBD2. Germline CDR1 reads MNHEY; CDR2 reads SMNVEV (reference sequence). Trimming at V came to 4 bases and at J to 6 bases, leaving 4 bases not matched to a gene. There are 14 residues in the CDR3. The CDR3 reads CASSSETSGNEQFF. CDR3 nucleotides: TGTGCCAGCAGTTCTGAGACTAGCGGCAATGAGCAGTTCTTC.

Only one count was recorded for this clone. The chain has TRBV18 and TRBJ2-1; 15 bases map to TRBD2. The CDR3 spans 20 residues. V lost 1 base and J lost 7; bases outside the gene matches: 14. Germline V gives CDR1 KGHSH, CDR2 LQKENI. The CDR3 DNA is TGTGCCAGCTCACCACAAGGACTAGCGGGAGGGCGGTCTTTGGGGAATGAGCAGTTCTTC. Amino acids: CASSPQGLAGGRSLGNEQFF.

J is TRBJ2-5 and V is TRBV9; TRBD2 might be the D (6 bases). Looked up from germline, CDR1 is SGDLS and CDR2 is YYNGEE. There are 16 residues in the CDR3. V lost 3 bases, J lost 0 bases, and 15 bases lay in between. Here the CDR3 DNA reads TGTGCCAGCAGCGAGGGCGTCCGGAGGGACCAAGAGACCCAGTACTTC. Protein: CASSEGVRRDQETQYF.

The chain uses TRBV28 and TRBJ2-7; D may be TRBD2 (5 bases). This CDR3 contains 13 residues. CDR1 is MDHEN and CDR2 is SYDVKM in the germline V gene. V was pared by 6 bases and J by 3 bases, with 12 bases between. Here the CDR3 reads CASSHILGYEQYF. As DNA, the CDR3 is TGTGCCAGCAGCCACATACTAGGCTACGAGCAGTACTTC. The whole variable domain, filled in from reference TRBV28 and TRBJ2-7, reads DVKVTQSSRYLVKRTGEKVFLECVQDMDHENMFWYRQDPGLGLRLIYFSYDVKMKEKGDIPEGYSVSREKKERFSLILESASTNQTSMYLCASSHILGYEQYFGPGTRLTVT.